These 27 T cell receptor beta chains share one sample of origin, sequenced in a study of vaccination and CD4 T cells after COVID-19. The antigens of these receptors remain unknown. As to treatment: roughly 11-day PBMC culture with coronavirus spike peptide pools or control peptides (ViraFEST assay). The assay that was used to sequence DNA from cultured CD4+ T cells was the Oncomine TCR Beta short-read assay. TCRdb used MiXCR to reprocess the PCR reads, holding one entry per CDR3 protein. This table holds 13,000 or so distinct CDR3 sequences, over 35% found once. Sequencing used CD4+ T cells from blood, cultured in vitro, obtained after SARS-CoV-2 vaccination. These receptors were taken from a human donor who had recovered from COVID-19.

This clonotype is medium-sized within its sample. V usage is TRBV19 and J usage is TRBJ1-5, with D hard to call. With 6 bases removed from V and 4 bases from J, the gap between germline ends came to 16 bases. CDR3 length equals 15 residues. Germline lookup yields CDR1 LNHDA and CDR2 SQIVND (reference sequence). CDR3 loop: CASSPSNLGNQPQHF. The CDR3 DNA follows: TGTGCCAGTAGCCCGAGCAACCTGGGGAATCAGCCCCAGCATTTT.

The V gene is TRBV30, the J gene TRBJ1-1; tentatively, D is TRBD1 (5 bases). The V gene's germline CDR1 is GTSNPN and CDR2 SVGIG (reference sequence). V was pared by 5 bases and J by 2 bases, with 12 bases between. This CDR3 has 13 amino acids. The CDR3 nucleotides are TGTGCCTGGTACAGGACGTTCAACACTGAAGCTTTCTTT. This encodes CAWYRTFNTEAFF.

The chain carries TRBV12-3 or TRBV12-4 and TRBJ1-5; TRBD1 aligns across 7 bases. V lost 3 bases and J lost 6; bases outside the gene matches: 8. This CDR3 has 15 amino acids. The CDR3 is CASSFLDREFQPQHF. CDR3 nucleotide sequence: TGTGCCAGCAGTTTTCTCGACAGGGAATTTCAGCCCCAGCATTTT.

By frequency in the sample, this clonotype is medium-sized. The genes are TRBV5-4 and TRBJ2-5, with 7 bases matching TRBD2. Germline CDR1 is SGHNT and CDR2 is YYREEE (reference sequence). This CDR3 has 16 amino acids. Unmatched junction bases numbered 10, after V lost 0 bases and J lost 5 bases. Written as DNA, the CDR3 is TGTGCCAGCAGCTTGGGCCTGGGCGGGAGTGGGGAGACCCAGTACTTC. It yields the protein CASSLGLGGSGETQYF.

The J gene is TRBJ2-5, the V gene TRBV29-1, with 7 bases that match TRBD1. After removal of 2 bases from V and 5 bases from J, the junction contained 5 bases not matched to a gene. CDR3 length: 13 residues. Per germline, CDR1 SQVTM and CDR2 ANQGSEA. As DNA, the CDR3 is TGCAGCGTTGAACTACAGGGGTGGGAGACCCAGTACTTC. Amino acid sequence: CSVELQGWETQYF.

This clonotype came up a few times. The chain recombines TRBV20-1 with TRBJ1-5; D not resolved. This CDR3 contains 12 residues. The germline V gene encodes CDR1 DFQATT and CDR2 SNEGSKA (reference sequence). The CDR3 sequence is CSVGDSNQPQHF. CDR3 bases: TGCAGCGTCGGAGATAGCAATCAGCCCCAGCATTTT.

J is TRBJ1-1 and V is TRBV5-1; 11 bases map to TRBD1. The CDR3 is 16 residues long. In germline, CDR1 is SGHRS, CDR2 YFSETQ. The V gene end was trimmed by 3 bases and the J gene end by 0 bases; junction bases not matched to a gene: 4. This CDR3 reads CASSWTGGLMNTEAFF. Here the CDR3 DNA reads TGCGCCAGCAGCTGGACAGGGGGCCTAATGAACACTGAAGCTTTCTTT.

The chain couples TRBV20-1 to TRBJ2-7; D ambiguous. CDR3 size: 14 residues. Germline V gives CDR1 DFQATT, CDR2 SNEGSKA (reference sequence). Deletions cut 6 bases from V and 0 bases from J, with 15 bases between. The CDR3 DNA sequence: TGCAGTGCCCCGAAGACTTCGAGCTCCTACGAGCAGTACTTC. Protein product: CSAPKTSSSYEQYF.

The V call is TRBV20-1, the J call TRBJ2-6, with 9 positions matching TRBD1. Germline V CDR1 and CDR2: DFQATT, SNEGSKA (reference sequence). Trimming took 1 base from V and 2 from J; bases not matched to a gene: 3. This CDR3 region has 16 residues. The CDR3 DNA reads as TGCAGTGCTAGAGTAACAGGGGGCGCTGGGGCCAACGTCCTGACTTTC. Its protein is CSARVTGGAGANVLTF.

The chain combines TRBV6-1 with TRBJ2-3; TRBD2 matches at 10 bases. Germline CDR1 reads MNHNS; CDR2 reads SASEGT. The V and J ends lost 2 bases and 4 bases, in that order; junction bases with no gene match: 15. The CDR3 is made up of 19 amino acids. The CDR3 loop is CASSERDLGSGRAADTQYF. DNA for the CDR3: TGTGCCAGCAGTGAAAGGGATCTCGGGAGCGGGAGGGCCGCAGATACGCAGTATTTT.

V is TRBV20-1 and J is TRBJ2-7, with D tentatively TRBD1 (6 bases). Germline V gives CDR1 DFQATT, CDR2 SNEGSKA (reference sequence). The CDR3 length is 17 residues. V was cut by 0 bases and J by 2 bases, with 20 bases left in between. The CDR3 DNA reads as TGCAGTGCTAGAGATCTTGGCCCGCAGGGGCCGACCTACGAGCAGTACTTC. It is translated as CSARDLGPQGPTYEQYF.

The chain combines TRBV15 with TRBJ2-2; D is uncertain. The length of the CDR3 is 14 residues. CDR1 LNHNV and CDR2 YYDKDF come from the germline V gene (reference sequence). Trimming took off 3 bases at V and 3 bases at J, with 8 bases between the two ends. The CDR3 coding sequence is TGTGCCACCAGCAGCTATAAGGACACCGGGGAGCTGTTTTTT. This codes for CATSSYKDTGELFF.

This chain joins TRBV5-1 and TRBJ2-7; D is unresolved. V was trimmed by 3 bases and J by 5 bases, leaving 3 bases between them. Germline CDR1 SGHRS, CDR2 YFSETQ. This CDR3 has 10 amino acids. CDR3 amino acids: CASSSHEQYF. The DNA of the CDR3 is TGCGCCAGCAGCTCGCACGAGCAGTACTTC.

The sample holds a few counts of this clonotype. The chain links TRBV5-1 to TRBJ1-6; possible D gene TRBD1, 5 bases. CDR1 and CDR2 from the germline V gene are SGHRS and YFSETQ. CDR3 length: 15 amino acids. The V end was cut by 1 base, the J end by 6 bases, with 11 bases between. The CDR3 region is CASSLYRDGNSPLHF. The CDR3 DNA sequence: TGCGCCAGCAGCTTGTATCGGGACGGTAATTCACCCCTCCACTTT.

This clonotype was picked up a small number of times. V usage is TRBV15 and J usage is TRBJ2-5; 8 bases are shared with TRBD1. Per germline, CDR1 LNHNV and CDR2 YYDKDF (reference sequence). After removal of 5 bases from V and 5 bases from J, the junction contained 10 bases not matched to a gene. The CDR3 consists of 15 residues. The CDR3 reads CATSRLQGVGETQYF. The CDR3 DNA follows: TGTGCCACCAGCCGCCTACAGGGGGTAGGGGAGACCCAGTACTTC.

This clonotype was seen a few times. The chain has TRBV27 and TRBJ2-7, with D perhaps TRBD2 (6 bases). The CDR3 consists of 17 residues. The V end was cut by 4 bases, the J end by 1 base, with 20 bases between. Germline V CDR1 and CDR2: MNHEY, SMNVEV (reference sequence). CDR3 loop: CASSSLGSSRESYEQYF. CDR3 DNA sequence: TGTGCCAGCAGTTCCCTCGGGTCCTCTCGGGAGTCCTACGAGCAGTACTTC.

Within the sample, this clonotype is medium-sized. V gene TRBV29-1 combines with J gene TRBJ2-5; D not resolved. V gave up 7 bases and J gave up 5 bases, with 5 bases separating them. The CDR3 spans 9 residues. Germline CDR1 is SQVTM and CDR2 is ANQGSEA. CDR3 nucleotide sequence: TGCAGCGCTGATGAGACCCAGTACTTC. This codes for CSADETQYF.

This clonotype was seen only a few times. The V call is TRBV7-3, the J call TRBJ1-5, with D perhaps TRBD1 (6 bases). Between the trimmed V and J ends, which lost 7 bases and 7 bases, there was a span of 23 bases. In germline, CDR1 is SGHTA, CDR2 FQGTGA. The CDR3 is 16 residues long. This chain's CDR3 is CASKAAPGRGGQPQHF. CDR3 nucleotide sequence: TGTGCCAGCAAGGCCGCTCCGGGCAGGGGAGGACAGCCCCAGCATTTT.

This chain uses TRBV2 with TRBJ1-4; D call uncertain. V was cut by 4 bases and J by 4 bases, with 10 bases left in between. The CDR3 has 14 residues. The V gene's germline CDR1 is SNHLY and CDR2 FYNNEI. The chain's CDR3 is CASSVQQLNEKLFF. CDR3 nucleotide sequence: TGTGCCAGCAGTGTCCAACAGCTTAATGAAAAACTGTTTTTT.

V is TRBV2 and J is TRBJ2-3; D not certain. The V gene's germline CDR1 is SNHLY and CDR2 FYNNEI. This CDR3 is 16 amino acids long. Trimming removed 6 bases at V and 4 bases at J, with 20 bases between. CDR3 sequence reads: CASRGSSRTAADTQYF. As DNA, the CDR3 is TGTGCCAGCAGAGGGTCATCCCGGACGGCGGCAGATACGCAGTATTTT.

By share, this clonotype counts as medium-sized. The CDR3 reads CASSQEAGVGYNEQFF. The CDR3 DNA sequence: TGTGCCAGCAGCCAAGAGGCGGGAGTGGGTTACAATGAGCAGTTCTTC. The rearrangement uses TRBV4-2 and TRBJ2-1, with 7 bases identical to TRBD2. In germline, CDR1 is LGHNA, CDR2 YNFKEQ. CDR3 length: 16 amino acids. Trimming took 0 bases from V and 4 from J; bases not matched to a gene: 6.

This clonotype qualifies as medium-sized. The CDR3 sequence is CASSREGGFYEQYF. In nucleotides, the CDR3 is TGTGCCAGCAGCCGGGAGGGCGGATTCTACGAGCAGTACTTC. This chain joins TRBV7-9 and TRBJ2-7; TRBD2 agrees at 8 bases. Trimming took 5 bases from V and 3 from J; bases not matched to a gene: 6. In germline, CDR1 is SEHNR, CDR2 FQNEAQ (reference sequence). The length of the CDR3 is 14 residues.

This clonotype showed up just a few times. The chain uses TRBV20-1 and TRBJ1-5; D is perhaps TRBD1 (5 bases). The CDR3 totals 13 residues. Germline V gene sequence: CDR1 DFQATT, CDR2 SNEGSKA (reference sequence). Trimming took 2 bases from V and 3 from J, leaving 8 bases between them. This CDR3 is CSARPGLNQPQHF. The CDR3 DNA sequence: TGCAGTGCTAGACCGGGGCTCAATCAGCCCCAGCATTTT.

The table lists this clonotype with a few counts. V gene TRBV6-2 or TRBV6-3 combines with J gene TRBJ2-7, with TRBD1 matching 8 bases. There are 14 residues in the CDR3. Trimming took 10 bases from V and 5 from J; bases not matched to a gene: 13. Per germline, CDR1 MNHEY and CDR2 SVGEGT. The CDR3 loop is CAIQPGQEVHEQYF. The CDR3, as DNA: TGTGCCATCCAACCGGGACAGGAGGTACACGAGCAGTACTTC.

In DNA, the CDR3 is TGTGCCTGGAGTGTACTGGGGATCTCCTATAATTCACCCCTCCACTTT. Protein product: CAWSVLGISYNSPLHF. The rearrangement joins TRBV30 to TRBJ1-6; D is uncertain. V was shortened by 0 bases and J by 0 bases, with 9 bases between the two germline ends. CDR1 is GTSNPN, CDR2 SVGIG, per germline (reference sequence). The CDR3 loop spans 16 amino acids.

This clonotype was found once. V gene TRBV5-8 combines with J gene TRBJ1-5; the D is unclear. V was cut by 1 base and J by 3 bases, with 2 bases left in between. Germline V lookup: CDR1 SGHTS, CDR2 YDEGEE. The CDR3 length is 12 residues. Here the CDR3 DNA reads TGTGCCAGCAGCTTGCTCAATCAGCCCCAGCATTTT. The encoded protein is CASSLLNQPQHF. The variable domain in full, with the rest retrieved from reference TRBV5-8 and TRBJ1-5, is EAGVTQSPTHLIKTRGQQATLRCSPISGHTSVYWYQQALGLGLQFLLWYDEGEERNRGNFPPRFSGRQFPNYSSELNVNALELEDSALYLCASSLLNQPQHFGDGTRLSIL.

This chain uses TRBV2 with TRBJ1-6, with TRBD1 matching over 7 bases. Germline V gives CDR1 SNHLY, CDR2 FYNNEI. V trimming: 6 bases; J trimming: 7 bases; junction bases outside the gene matches: 9. CDR3 size: 15 residues. CDR3 coding DNA: TGTGCCAGCAGCGCTCAGGGGGGTACGAATTCACCCCTCCACTTT. The encoded protein is CASSAQGGTNSPLHF.